This T cell receptor beta chain was found in a study of shared clonotypes between healthy human individuals. Only in-frame clones appear in the TCRdb table, and some are missing; sequencing was by immunoSEQ multiplex PCR. The sample lists roughly 2.5 million clones, more than 80% occurring once. The source material was naive CD4+ T cells sorted from blood. Stated subset: CD45RA+ positively selected. This sequence was found in a man aged 18 to 35 in good health.

CDR3 loop: CASSVVGAGVPHEQFF. In DNA, the CDR3 is TGTGCCAGCAGCGTAGTGGGAGCGGGAGTCCCCCATGAGCAGTTCTTC. The J gene is TRBJ2-1, the V gene TRBV9; TRBD2 agrees at 8 bases. Germline loops: CDR1 SGDLS, CDR2 YYNGEE. After removal of 0 bases from V and 8 bases from J, the junction contained 10 bases not matched to a gene. The length of the CDR3 is 16 residues.